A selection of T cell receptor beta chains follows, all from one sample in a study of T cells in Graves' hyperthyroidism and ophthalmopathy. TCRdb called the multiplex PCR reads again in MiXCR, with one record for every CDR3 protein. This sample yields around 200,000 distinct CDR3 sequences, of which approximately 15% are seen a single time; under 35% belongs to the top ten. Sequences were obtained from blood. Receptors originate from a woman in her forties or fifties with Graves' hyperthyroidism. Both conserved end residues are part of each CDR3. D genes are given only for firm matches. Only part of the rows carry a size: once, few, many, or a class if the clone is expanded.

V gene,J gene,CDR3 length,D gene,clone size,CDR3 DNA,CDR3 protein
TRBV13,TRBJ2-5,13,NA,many,TGTGCCAGCAGCTTAGGCAGAAGAGAGACCCAGTACTTC,CASSLGRRETQYF
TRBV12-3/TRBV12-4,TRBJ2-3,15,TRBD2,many,TGTGCCAGCAGTTTTCGGGGGGGCCTTACAGATACGCAGTATTTT,CASSFRGGLTDTQYF
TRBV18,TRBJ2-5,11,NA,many,TGTGCCAGCTCACCATCGAAGACCCAGTACTTC,CASSPSKTQYF
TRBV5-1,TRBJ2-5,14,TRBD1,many,TGCGCCAGCAGCTCAACAGGGGGAAGGGAGACCCAGTACTTC,CASSSTGGRETQYF
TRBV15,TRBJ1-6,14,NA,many,TGTGCCACCAGCATCAGCTTGATGGATTCACCCCTCCACTTT,CATSISLMDSPLHF
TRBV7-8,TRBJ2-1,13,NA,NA,TGTGCCAGCAGCTGGAACTCTGTCGGTGAGCAGTTCTTC,CASSWNSVGEQFF
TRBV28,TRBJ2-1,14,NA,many,TGTGCCAGCGCTAGGGGGGCCTCCTACAATGAGCAGTTCTTC,CASARGASYNEQFF
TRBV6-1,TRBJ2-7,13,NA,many,TGTGCCAGCAGTGAAAACTACCTCTACGAGCAGTACTTC,CASSENYLYEQYF
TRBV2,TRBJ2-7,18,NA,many,TGTGCCAGCTTATTTGGTCCGGGGCAGGGAAAAAGATCCTACGAGCAGTACTTC,CASLFGPGQGKRSYEQYF
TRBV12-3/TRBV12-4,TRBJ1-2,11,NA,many,TGTGCCAGCAGTTTCGGGGGGGGCTACACCTTC,CASSFGGGYTF
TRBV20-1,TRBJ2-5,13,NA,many,TGCAGTGCTAGAGAGAACACCCAAGAGACCCAGTACTTC,CSARENTQETQYF
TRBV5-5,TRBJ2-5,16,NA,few,TGTGCCAGCAGCCCTGATGTGGGGGTTTGGGAGGAGACCCAGTACTTC,CASSPDVGVWEETQYF
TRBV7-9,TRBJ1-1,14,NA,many,TGTGCCAGCAGCTTAGGGGGCCTGAACACTGAAGCTTTCTTT,CASSLGGLNTEAFF
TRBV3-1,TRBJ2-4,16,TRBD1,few,TGTGCCAGCAGCCAGATCGACAGGGGGCGTGAAAACATTCAGTACTTC,CASSQIDRGRENIQYF
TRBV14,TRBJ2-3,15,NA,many,TGTGCCAGCAGCCAAGACCACAGCATGACAGATACGCAGTATTTT,CASSQDHSMTDTQYF
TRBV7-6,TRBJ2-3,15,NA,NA,TGTGCCAGCAGGGGGTGGACGGAGAATTCAGATACGCAGTATTTT,CASRGWTENSDTQYF
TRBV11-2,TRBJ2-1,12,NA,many,TGTGCCAGCAGTCCATGGGGTGTAGAGCAGTTCTTC,CASSPWGVEQFF
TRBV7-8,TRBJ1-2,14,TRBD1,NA,TGTGCCAGCAGCTCGACAGGGGGTCGATATGGCTACACCTTC,CASSSTGGRYGYTF
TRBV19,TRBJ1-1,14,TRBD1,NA,TGTGCCAGTTCCGTGACAGGGTGGAACACTGAAGCTTTCTTT,CASSVTGWNTEAFF
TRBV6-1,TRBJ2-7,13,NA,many,TGTGCCAGCAGTATGGGGATTCCCTACGAGCAGTACTTC,CASSMGIPYEQYF
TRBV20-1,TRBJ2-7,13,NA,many,TGCAGTGCTAGAGAAGTTCAGAGCTACGAGCAGTACTTC,CSAREVQSYEQYF
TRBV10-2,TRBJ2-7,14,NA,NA,TGCGCCAGCAGTGAGTCGAGAGGGGTCGCCGAGCAGTACTTC,CASSESRGVAEQYF
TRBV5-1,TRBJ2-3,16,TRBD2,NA,TGCGCCAGCAGCTTGGGGACTAGCGGAACCACAGATACGCAGTATTTT,CASSLGTSGTTDTQYF
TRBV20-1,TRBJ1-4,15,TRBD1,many,TGCAGTGCTAGAAACTATGGGACAGAGAATGAAAAACTGTTTTTT,CSARNYGTENEKLFF
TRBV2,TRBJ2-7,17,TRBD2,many,TGTGCCAGCAGTTCCCGCGAACTAGCGGGGGCCTCCTACGAGCAGTACTTC,CASSSRELAGASYEQYF
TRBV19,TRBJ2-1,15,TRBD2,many,TGTGCCAGTAACCCAGGTAGCGGGGGGTACAATGAGCAGTTCTTC,CASNPGSGGYNEQFF
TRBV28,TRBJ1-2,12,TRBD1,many,TGTGCCACACTGGGACAGAACTATGGCTACACCTTC,CATLGQNYGYTF
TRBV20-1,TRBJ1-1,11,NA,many,TGCAGTGCTAGCATGAACACTGAAGCTTTCTTT,CSASMNTEAFF
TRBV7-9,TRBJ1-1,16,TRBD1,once,TGTGCCAGCAGCTTAGGGGGACAGCGGGGTAACACTGAAGCTTTCTTT,CASSLGGQRGNTEAFF
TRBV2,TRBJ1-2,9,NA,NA,TGTGCCTGGGAATATGGCTACACCTTC,CAWEYGYTF
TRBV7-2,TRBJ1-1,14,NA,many,TGTGCCAGCAGTTTGGACCGGAGGAACACTGAAGCTTTCTTT,CASSLDRRNTEAFF
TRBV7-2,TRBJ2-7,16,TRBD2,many,TGTGCCAGCAGCCGCACCGGTGGGGGGGGGGTCTACGAGCAGTACTTC,CASSRTGGGGVYEQYF
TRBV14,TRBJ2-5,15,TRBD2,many,TGTGCCAGCAGCCAAGACGGGGGGGTAGGAGAGACCCAGTACTTC,CASSQDGGVGETQYF
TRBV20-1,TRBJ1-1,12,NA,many,TGCAGTGCTAGCGGGACGAACACTGAAGCTTTCTTT,CSASGTNTEAFF
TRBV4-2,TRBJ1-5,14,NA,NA,TGTGCCAGCAGCCAAGACCTTAGCAATCAGCCCCAGCATTTT,CASSQDLSNQPQHF
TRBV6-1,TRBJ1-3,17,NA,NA,TGTGCCAGCAGTGAAGCGCCGGGACCGAGCTCTGGAAACACCATATATTTT,CASSEAPGPSSGNTIYF
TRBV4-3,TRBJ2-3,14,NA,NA,TGCGCCAGCAGCCCCAGGGTGGTGGAAGATACGCAGTATTTT,CASSPRVVEDTQYF
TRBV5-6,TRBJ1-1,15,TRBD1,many,TGTGCCAGCAGCTTTACAGGGGGAAGGAGAACTGAAGCTTTCTTT,CASSFTGGRRTEAFF
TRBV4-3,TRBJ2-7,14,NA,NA,TGCGCCAGCAGCCAAGGCGCTAGCGCCCACGAGCAGTACTTC,CASSQGASAHEQYF
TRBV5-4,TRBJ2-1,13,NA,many,TGTGCCAGCAGCTGGAGACTCACACGGGAGCAGTTCTTC,CASSWRLTREQFF